The next 5 T cell receptor beta chains were all read from a single sample in a study of blood T cell repertoires in COVID-19. The table came from immunoSEQ multiplex PCR; TCRdb's copy has only in-frame clones and leaves some out. This sample yields under 200,000 clones, of which 79% are seen a single time; 8.1% belongs to the top ten. The sequencing input was peripheral blood. The receptor source for this set is a woman aged 55-75 years with COVID-19, enrolled during active disease.

Turning to this clone: A much more abundant neighbour one base away suggests this may be a read error. The V and J genes are TRBV7-6 and TRBJ2-7; 10 bases are a match to TRBD1. With V trimmed by 3 bases and J by 2 bases, 1 base remained unmatched. Germline V CDR1 and CDR2: SGHVS, FNYEAQ. The CDR3 covers 14 residues. In DNA form, the CDR3 reads TGTGCCAGCAGCTTCGGGACAGGGGCCTACGAGCAGTACTTC. Translation: CASSFGTGAYEQYF.

The gene calls are TRBV10-3 and TRBJ2-7; 9 bases are shared with TRBD2. The junction had 4 bases not matched to a gene; V was cut back by 3 bases and J by 4 bases. The CDR3 consists of 14 residues. Germline CDR1 reads ENHRY; CDR2 reads SYGVKD. CDR3 in amino acids: CAISDMREGYEQYF. The CDR3 DNA reads TGTGCCATCAGTGACATGCGGGAGGGTTACGAGCAGTACTTC.

The chain employs TRBV6-1 and TRBJ2-3; 9 bases fit TRBD2. The CDR3 consists of 16 residues. Germline V gives CDR1 MNHNS, CDR2 SASEGT. V trimming: 3 bases; J trimming: 1 base; junction bases outside the gene matches: 5. The chain's CDR3 is CASSEGLAWGTDTQYF. The CDR3 DNA sequence: TGTGCCAGCAGTGAGGGACTAGCCTGGGGCACAGATACGCAGTATTTT.

The rearrangement uses TRBV2 and TRBJ2-2; 7 bases fit TRBD2. CDR1 SNHLY and CDR2 FYNNEI come from the germline V gene. V shed 3 bases and J 0 bases; nucleotides not matched to a gene: 1. The CDR3 is made up of 15 amino acids. The CDR3 reads CASSEREPNTGELFF. CDR3 coding DNA: TGTGCCAGCAGTGAGCGGGAGCCGAACACCGGGGAGCTGTTTTTT.

CDR3 DNA: TGTGCCAGCAGTTCCGGGACAGGGCAGAATGAGCAGTTCTTC. Translation: CASSSGTGQNEQFF. This chain connects TRBV7-9 to TRBJ2-1, with 9 bases identical to TRBD1. Losses at the gene ends were 6 bases for V and 7 bases for J; bases not matched to a gene: 7. The CDR3 has 14 residues. The V gene's germline CDR1 is SEHNR and CDR2 FQNEAQ (reference sequence).